Listed here are 9 T cell receptor beta chains from one sample, sequenced in a study of OX40 agonist ivuxolimab in advanced cancers. Here immunoSEQ multiplex PCR was the method, and the copy in TCRdb shows in-frame clones only, minus some. The sample has about 52,000 clones, approximately 92% seen once. This specimen was CD4+ or CD8+ T cells sorted from blood, taken in a trial of the OX40 agonist ivuxolimab. The receptors shown here come from an adult with an advanced solid tumor such as melanoma, head and neck, liver or kidney cancer.

The chain is built from TRBV28 and TRBJ2-1, with D perhaps matching TRBD1 (5 bases). The CDR3 totals 14 residues. Germline CDR1 reads MDHEN; CDR2 reads SYDVKM. With 3 bases removed from V and 4 bases from J, the gap between germline ends came to 10 bases. The CDR3 bases are TGTGCCAGCAGTTTCGCTGACAGATACAATGAGCAGTTCTTC. Translated, it gives CASSFADRYNEQFF.

The chain is built from TRBV6-5 and TRBJ1-1, with D unclear. The CDR3 extends over 14 amino acids. Per germline, CDR1 MNHEY and CDR2 SVGAGI. V was cut by 2 bases and J by 4 bases, with 11 bases left in between. CDR3 coding DNA: TGTGCCAGCAGTTACCGGACCTGGGGCACTGAAGCTTTCTTT. Its protein is CASSYRTWGTEAFF.

The chain is built from TRBV9 and TRBJ2-5, with D tentatively TRBD2 (7 bases). V gave up 0 bases and J gave up 1 base, with 13 bases separating them. The CDR3 loop spans 16 amino acids. The germline CDR1 and CDR2 sequences are SGDLS and YYNGEE. The CDR3 DNA is TGTGCCAGCAGCGTAGTAGGGGGGGGACCCCAAGAGACCCAGTACTTC. Protein product: CASSVVGGGPQETQYF.

The CDR3 DNA reads as TGTGCCAGCAGCGTAGCAAACGGAGCCTACGAGCAGTACTTC. It encodes CASSVANGAYEQYF. This chain joins TRBV9 and TRBJ2-7, with D unclear. Germline V gene lookup returns CDR1 SGDLS and CDR2 YYNGEE. Trimming cost V 0 bases and J 2 bases, with 9 bases left between them. CDR3 size: 14 residues.

The rearrangement uses TRBV11-2 and TRBJ2-7; no clear D gene. The CDR3 consists of 13 residues. The V end was cut by 1 base, the J end by 4 bases, with 8 bases between. Germline assignment: CDR1 SGHAT and CDR2 FQNNGV. DNA for the CDR3: TGTGCCAGCAGCTTAGGGGATTATTACGAGCAGTACTTC. It encodes CASSLGDYYEQYF.

The chain has TRBV9 and TRBJ2-3; 7 positions agree with TRBD1. The V gene's germline CDR1 is SGDLS and CDR2 YYNGEE. This CDR3 is built from 19 residues. Losses at the gene ends were 2 bases for V and 0 bases for J; bases not matched to a gene: 15. CDR3 DNA: TGTGCCAGCAGCGTCCCCCTCAGCGCCCAGGGGGTTAGCACAGATACGCAGTATTTT. Protein product: CASSVPLSAQGVSTDTQYF.

The chain carries TRBV18 and TRBJ2-2, with 9 positions matching TRBD1. Germline lookup yields CDR1 KGHSH and CDR2 LQKENI. V shed 3 bases and J 3 bases; nucleotides not matched to a gene: 5. The CDR3 contains 16 residues. CDR3 sequence reads: CASSPGDREYTGELFF. As DNA, the CDR3 is TGTGCCAGCTCACCTGGGGACAGGGAATACACCGGGGAGCTGTTTTTT.

The CDR3 protein is CASSIIQTTYNEQFF. The CDR3 region has the DNA TGTGCCAGTAGTATCATTCAGACCACCTACAATGAGCAGTTCTTC. V and J are TRBV19 and TRBJ2-1; the D is unclear. The CDR3 is 15 amino acids. V shed 3 bases and J shed 2 bases, with 11 bases lying between them. Germline lookup yields CDR1 LNHDA and CDR2 SQIVND (reference sequence). Full variable domain (rest looked up from reference TRBV19 and TRBJ2-1): DGGITQSPKYLFRKEGQNVTLSCEQNLNHDAMYWYRQDPGQGLRLIYYSQIVNDFQKGDIAEGYSVSREKKESFPLTVTSAQKNPTAFYLCASSIIQTTYNEQFFGPGTRLTVL.

The V gene is TRBV7-9, the J gene TRBJ1-4; D not resolved. Germline V lookup: CDR1 SEHNR, CDR2 FQNEAQ (reference sequence). The CDR3 spans 15 residues. The V end was cut by 1 base, the J end by 2 bases, with 8 bases between. CDR3 residues: CASSLDTGTNEKLFF. The CDR3 region has the DNA TGTGCCAGCAGCTTAGATACGGGCACTAATGAAAAACTGTTTTTT.